These 13 T cell receptor beta chains originate from one sample sequenced in a study of cytomegalovirus exposure and HLA in healthy donors. With 60 Vbeta and 13 Jbeta primers, the PCR was carried out. Here immunoSEQ multiplex PCR was the method, and the copy in TCRdb shows in-frame clones only, minus some. The profile shows approximately 150,000 clones, 81% of them singletons. The sequenced sample was PBMCs. The source is a woman between 50 and 59 years old in good health and CMV-seronegative.

V usage is TRBV19 and J usage is TRBJ1-1; tentatively, D is TRBD1 (5 bases). The CDR3 extends over 14 amino acids. CDR1 is LNHDA, CDR2 SQIVND, per germline (reference sequence). The V end lost 3 bases, the J end lost 4 bases, and 12 bases lay between the germline ends. CDR3: CASSIQAQGTEAFF. As DNA, the CDR3 is TGTGCCAGTAGTATTCAGGCCCAGGGCACTGAAGCTTTCTTT.

The V call is TRBV9, the J call TRBJ1-2; D might be TRBD1 (6 bases). The germline gives CDR1 SGDLS, CDR2 YYNGEE. The CDR3 length is 14 residues. The V gene lost 0 bases and the J gene lost 8 bases, with 14 bases spanning the gap. The CDR3 reads CASSVGGAGVGYTF. CDR3 coding DNA: TGTGCCAGCAGCGTAGGAGGGGCAGGGGTAGGCTACACCTTC.

The chain recombines TRBV5-8 with TRBJ2-3; 9 nucleotides agree with TRBD1. This CDR3 region has 16 residues. The germline gives CDR1 SGHTS, CDR2 YDEGEE. With V trimmed by 2 bases and J by 0 bases, 4 bases remained unmatched. CDR3 residues: CASSLGQGPSTDTQYF. CDR3 DNA sequence: TGTGCCAGCAGCTTAGGACAGGGGCCTAGCACAGATACGCAGTATTTT.

V is TRBV5-1 and J is TRBJ2-6, with 7 bases identical to TRBD1. CDR1 and CDR2 (germline): SGHRS, YFSETQ. V dropped 2 bases and J dropped 2; count of bases not matched to a gene: 4. The CDR3 extends over 16 amino acids. CDR3 in DNA: TGCGCCAGCAGCTTCCTCCAGGGGGCTGGGGCCAACGTCCTGACTTTC. This encodes CASSFLQGAGANVLTF. The variable domain in full, with the rest retrieved from reference TRBV5-1 and TRBJ2-6, is KAGVTQTPRYLIKTRGQQVTLSCSPISGHRSVSWYQQTPGQGLQFLFEYFSETQRNKGNFPGRFSGRQFSNSRSEMNVSTLELGDSALYLCASSFLQGAGANVLTFGAGSRLTVL.

This chain uses TRBV5-1 with TRBJ1-1; weak D call: TRBD1 (6 bases). Between the trimmed V and J ends, which lost 2 bases and 5 bases, there was a span of 13 bases. The germline V gene has CDR1 SGHRS and CDR2 YFSETQ. The CDR3 is 14 amino acids. The CDR3 DNA is TGCGCCAGCAGCTTACAGGGACCGAGGACTGAAGCTTTCTTT. It yields the protein CASSLQGPRTEAFF.

This clone showed up just a few times. This rearrangement joins TRBV30 to TRBJ1-1; D uncertain. CDR1 is GTSNPN, CDR2 SVGIG, per germline (reference sequence). The CDR3 consists of 13 residues. The CDR3 loop is CAQKSSGGRWAFF. In DNA, the CDR3 is TGTGCTCAAAAAAGCAGCGGAGGGCGGTGGGCTTTCTTT.

The chain links TRBV9 to TRBJ2-2; 14 nucleotides line up with TRBD2. The CDR3 runs 20 residues. The V gene end was trimmed by 2 bases and the J gene end by 4 bases; junction bases not matched to a gene: 13. The germline CDR1 and CDR2 sequences are SGDLS and YYNGEE. CDR3 bases: TGTGCCAGCAGCGTGTCCCCCACGACTAGCGGGGGGGCGGGCACCGGGGAGCTGTTTTTT. This codes for CASSVSPTTSGGAGTGELFF.

This rearrangement joins TRBV19 to TRBJ1-5; 8 nucleotides line up with TRBD1. V gave up 6 bases and J gave up 6 bases; unmatched junction bases: 7. The CDR3 totals 14 residues. Germline V gene lookup returns CDR1 LNHDA and CDR2 SQIVND (reference sequence). This CDR3 is CASRDRTGLQPQHF. DNA of the CDR3: TGTGCCAGTAGGGATCGGACAGGGCTTCAGCCCCAGCATTTT.

This clone appeared once. J is TRBJ2-1 and V is TRBV4-3; TRBD2 aligns across 10 bases. This CDR3 comprises 15 residues. The J segment lost 8 bases and the V segment lost 3 bases, leaving 7 bases of the junction unmatched. Germline CDR1 is LGHNA and CDR2 is YSLEER. CDR3 sequence: CASSHELAGLDEQFF. The DNA for the CDR3 is TGCGCCAGCAGCCATGAACTAGCGGGGCTGGATGAGCAGTTCTTC.

The rearrangement uses TRBV29-1 and TRBJ2-3; 8 nucleotides line up with TRBD1. Trimming took 7 bases from V and 4 from J; bases not matched to a gene: 7. CDR1 SQVTM and CDR2 ANQGSEA come from the germline V gene. The CDR3 is 13 amino acids. In nucleotides, the CDR3 is TGCAGCGCCTTAGGACAGGGCCCAGATACGCAGTATTTT. This translates into CSALGQGPDTQYF.

The genes are TRBV5-6 and TRBJ1-5; D possibly corresponds to TRBD1 (6 bases). Germline CDR1 is SGHDT and CDR2 is YYEEEE. The CDR3 length is 15 residues. Between the trimmed V and J ends, which lost 5 bases and 7 bases, there was a span of 19 bases. The CDR3 coding sequence is TGTGCCAGCAGTACGCCTACAGGGCACCGGCAGCCCCAGCATTTT. It codes for CASSTPTGHRQPQHF.

This chain links TRBV6-1 with TRBJ2-5; the D gene is possibly TRBD1 (5 bases). CDR3 length: 14 residues. V shed 7 bases and J shed 5 bases, with 17 bases lying between them. Germline values: CDR1 MNHNS, CDR2 SASEGT. The CDR3 nucleotides are TGTGCCAGCATTCGGATTAGGGGCGGTGAGACCCAGTACTTC. This sequence encodes CASIRIRGGETQYF.

The chain links TRBV4-1 to TRBJ2-1; the match to TRBD1 covers 10 bases. Per the germline V gene, CDR1 is MGHRA and CDR2 is YSYEKL. The CDR3 runs to 16 residues. V gave up 0 bases and J gave up 7 bases; unmatched junction bases: 6. For the CDR3, the DNA is TGCGCCAGCAGCCAAGAGGGGGGGACAGGGGAGAATGAGCAGTTCTTC. This encodes CASSQEGGTGENEQFF.